This TCR beta chain emerged from a study of blood T cells in healthy people across ages. In its sample, this clonotype was seen a few times. For the second PCR, which ran for 7 to 11 cycles, a sample-barcoded 5' primer and a J-beta primer mix were used. Each CDR3 protein gets one entry after TCRdb re-called the 5' RACE reads with MiXCR. The sample includes around 1.5 million distinct CDR3 sequences, around 35% seen only once; the top ten take around 10%. Losses at the gene ends were 4 bases for V and 4 bases for J; bases not matched to a gene: 5. Germline CDR1 and CDR2: SGHTA and FQGNSA. The CDR3 spans 15 residues.

The clonotype originates from a woman aged 25 to 39 in good health. V and J are TRBV7-2 and TRBJ2-7; 12 bases fit TRBD2. The specimen sequenced was blood. The CDR3 bases are TGTGCCAGCAGCTCTCGGACTAGCGGGGCTTACGAGCAGTACTTC. It codes for CASSSRTSGAYEQYF.